This T cell receptor (beta chain) was recovered during a study of cytomegalovirus exposure and HLA in healthy donors. Study-level findings and limits: Clonal expansion was found to be greater in HLA-associated TCR beta chains than in equally common others in a later analysis.

The CDR3 covers 14 residues. Germline V CDR1 and CDR2: MGHDK, SYGVNS. J gave up 8 bases and V 2 bases, and 6 bases lay outside the gene matches. This PCR relied on a set of 60 Vbeta primers and 13 Jbeta primers. The method was immunoSEQ multiplex PCR; TCRdb's version includes in-frame clones alone and lacks a portion of them. The table includes some 100,000 clones, roughly 75% detected once. A remark on this clone: No antigen is known for it.

This TCR was recovered from a male donor in good health and CMV-seropositive. The chain recombines TRBV25-1 with TRBJ1-3; 7 bases are shared with TRBD1. What was sequenced was PBMCs. CDR3 coding DNA: TGTGCCAGCAGTGAAGAGACAGGGAAGGACACCATATATTTT. Its translation is CASSEETGKDTIYF.